The 20 T cell receptor beta chains presented below share a single source sample, sequenced in a study of T-cell memory formation after mild COVID-19. A single record per CDR3 protein comes from TCRdb applying MiXCR to the 5' RACE reads. This table holds about 540,000 distinct CDR3 sequences, over 20% found once. Sequencing was done on a sample of PBMCs or a T cell subset sorted from them (not recorded which). The receptors were sampled from an adult woman who had mild COVID-19 (a few samples of this study predate the infection). Cell type and time point are not known.

This clonotype was found a few times. This rearrangement joins TRBV5-1 to TRBJ1-4; D ambiguous. Between the trimmed V and J ends, which lost 0 bases and 6 bases, there was a span of 12 bases. The germline gives CDR1 SGHRS, CDR2 YFSETQ. The CDR3 extends over 15 amino acids. The CDR3 region has the DNA TGCGCCAGCAGCTTGGGAGCCTTAAGCGATGAAAAACTGTTTTTT. Its translation: CASSLGALSDEKLFF.

The V call is TRBV7-9, the J call TRBJ2-1, with 10 nucleotides matching TRBD1. This CDR3 contains 14 residues. The J segment lost 9 bases and the V segment lost 5 bases, leaving 7 bases of the junction unmatched. Germline V gives CDR1 SEHNR, CDR2 FQNEAQ (reference sequence). For the CDR3, the DNA is TGTGCCAGCAGCCGTGAGACAGGGGGCAGTGAGCAGTTCTTC. This gives the protein CASSRETGGSEQFF.

This rearrangement joins TRBV12-3 or TRBV12-4 to TRBJ1-1; 8 bases line up with TRBD1. J gave up 5 bases and V 5 bases, and 4 bases lay outside the gene matches. The CDR3 has 13 residues. CDR3 bases: TGTGCCAGCAGTCGGACAGGGCTGACTGAAGCTTTCTTT. Its translation: CASSRTGLTEAFF.

This chain uses TRBV6-1 with TRBJ1-4; no definite D call. The V gene's germline CDR1 is MNHNS and CDR2 SASEGT. V dropped 6 bases and J dropped 10 bases, with 15 bases sitting between them. This CDR3 comprises 13 residues. The CDR3 is CASRQISEAKLFF. The CDR3 region has the DNA TGTGCCAGCAGACAGATATCCGAGGCAAAACTGTTTTTT.

This clonotype was counted only a few times. The chain is built from TRBV24-1 and TRBJ2-3; D uncertain. Germline V gene lookup returns CDR1 KGHDR and CDR2 SFDVKD. This CDR3 is 17 amino acids long. Trimming pared 6 bases from V and 0 bases from J, leaving 18 bases between. CDR3 DNA: TGTGCCACCAGTCCTTCCCGAACAGCGACGAGCACAGATACGCAGTATTTT. It translates to CATSPSRTATSTDTQYF.

V usage is TRBV24-1 and J usage is TRBJ2-7; 8 bases agree with TRBD1. The CDR3 consists of 14 residues. Germline loops: CDR1 KGHDR, CDR2 SFDVKD. The V segment lost 4 bases and the J segment 2 bases; nucleotides outside the gene matches: 3. The CDR3 DNA is TGTGCCACCAGTGACTGGACAGGGACCTACGAGCAGTACTTC. Its translation: CATSDWTGTYEQYF.

V and J are TRBV7-9 and TRBJ2-3; TRBD1 agrees at 7 bases. CDR3 length: 19 amino acids. Germline CDR1 SEHNR, CDR2 FQNEAQ (reference sequence). V dropped 1 base and J dropped 2; count of bases not matched to a gene: 15. This CDR3 is CASSLVPGTDFTPTDTQYF. CDR3 in DNA: TGTGCCAGCAGCTTAGTACCCGGGACAGATTTCACCCCCACAGATACGCAGTATTTT.

The V call is TRBV9, the J call TRBJ1-1; D is perhaps TRBD1 (5 bases). Germline V gene lookup returns CDR1 SGDLS and CDR2 YYNGEE. This CDR3 region has 16 residues. V was trimmed by 1 base and J by 1 base, leaving 14 bases between them. CDR3 nucleotides: TGTGCCAGCAGCGTATCGCGATCCAGGGAGAACACTGAAGCTTTCTTT. Its translation is CASSVSRSRENTEAFF.

The chain couples TRBV12-3 or TRBV12-4 to TRBJ2-5; 11 nucleotides match TRBD2. This CDR3 has 15 amino acids. The V and J ends lost 1 base and 5 bases, in that order; junction bases with no gene match: 3. The CDR3 here is CASSLGSGRGETQYF. The CDR3 DNA reads TGTGCCAGCAGTTTAGGTAGCGGGAGGGGGGAGACCCAGTACTTC.

The gene calls are TRBV2 and TRBJ1-5; TRBD1 matches at 11 bases. The CDR3 has 18 residues. CDR1 is SNHLY, CDR2 FYNNEI, per germline. V was pared by 2 bases and J by 6 bases, with 12 bases of the junction left unmatched. The CDR3 loop is CASSEFVVGQGASQPQHF. The CDR3 nucleotides are TGTGCCAGCAGTGAATTTGTCGTAGGACAGGGGGCTAGTCAGCCCCAGCATTTT.

The CDR3 region has the DNA TGCAGTGCTAGAGACGGGAGGAGCGCCTACAATGAGCAGTTCTTC. The encoded protein is CSARDGRSAYNEQFF. V and J are TRBV20-1 and TRBJ2-1, with 7 nucleotides matching TRBD2. This CDR3 comprises 15 residues. The junction had 4 bases not matched to a gene; V was cut back by 0 bases and J by 2 bases. Germline V gives CDR1 DFQATT, CDR2 SNEGSKA (reference sequence).

This clonotype turned up a few times. The V gene is TRBV29-1, the J gene TRBJ1-2, with 7 bases that match TRBD1. The CDR3 spans 14 residues. The germline gives CDR1 SQVTM, CDR2 ANQGSEA. V lost 3 bases to trimming and J lost 4 bases; unmatched junction nucleotides: 8. CDR3 sequence (DNA): TGCAGCGTTGAGTCTGGACAGGCCGGCTATGGCTACACCTTC. Translation gives CSVESGQAGYGYTF. Based on the CDR3 plus reference TRBV29-1 and TRBJ1-2, the full variable domain is SAVISQKPSRDICQRGTSLTIQCQVDSQVTMMFWYRQQPGQSLTLIATANQGSEATYESGFVIDKFPISRPNLTFSTLTVSNMSPEDSSIYLCSVESGQAGYGYTFGSGTRLTVV.

The rearrangement links TRBV11-2 to TRBJ2-2; possible D gene TRBD2, 6 bases. Looked up from germline, CDR1 is SGHAT and CDR2 is FQNNGV. V was trimmed by 1 base and J by 4 bases, leaving 10 bases between them. The CDR3 spans 15 residues. The CDR3 region is CASSLVQGLTGELFF. The CDR3 DNA reads as TGTGCCAGCAGCTTAGTGCAGGGACTCACCGGGGAGCTGTTTTTT.

CDR3 bases: TGTGCCACCAGTGACCGGACTAGCGGGAGCCCAGATACGCAGTATTTT. Translating gives CATSDRTSGSPDTQYF. The genes are TRBV24-1 and TRBJ2-3, with 13 bases that match TRBD2. CDR1 and CDR2 from the germline V gene are KGHDR and SFDVKD. This CDR3 has 16 residues. V was clipped by 4 bases and J by 4 bases; unmatched bases: 4.

This clonotype has a handful of counts. The V and J genes are TRBV19 and TRBJ1-1; D is possibly TRBD1 (5 bases). Germline-derived CDR1 and CDR2 are LNHDA and SQIVND (reference sequence). The CDR3 contains 13 residues. Deletions cut 10 bases from V and 4 bases from J, with 16 bases between. CDR3 in amino acids: CAIRQGWSTEAFF. CDR3 nucleotide sequence: TGTGCCATTCGTCAGGGTTGGAGCACTGAAGCTTTCTTT.

The V and J genes are TRBV10-3 and TRBJ2-7; D gene uncertain. Germline assignment: CDR1 ENHRY and CDR2 SYGVKD. This CDR3 has 12 residues. The CDR3: CASSNSAYEQYF. The CDR3 DNA sequence: TGTGCGTCAAGTAACTCAGCCTACGAGCAGTACTTC.

This CDR3 is CASSLSTTYNEQFF. The CDR3, as DNA: TGTGCCAGCAGCTTGAGTACTACGTACAATGAGCAGTTCTTC. The chain combines TRBV5-6 with TRBJ2-1; D not certain. Trimming pared 1 base from V and 4 bases from J, leaving 9 bases between. The CDR3 runs to 14 residues. From germline, CDR1 is SGHDT and CDR2 YYEEEE. Supplemented by reference TRBV5-6 and TRBJ2-1, the full variable domain reads DAGVTQSPTHLIKTRGQQVTLRCSPKSGHDTVSWYQQALGQGPQFIFQYYEEEERQRGNFPDRFSGHQFPNYSSELNVNALLLGDSALYLCASSLSTTYNEQFFGPGTRLTVL.

The V and J genes are TRBV18 and TRBJ2-3; TRBD2 matches 10 bases. The CDR3 runs 17 residues. Unmatched junction bases numbered 9, after V lost 2 bases and J lost 4 bases. Germline CDR1 and CDR2: KGHSH and LQKENI. This chain's CDR3 is CASSPGLAGVTSDTQYF. CDR3 bases: TGTGCCAGCTCACCAGGCCTAGCGGGGGTTACATCAGATACGCAGTATTTT.

The V and J genes are TRBV5-4 and TRBJ2-1; 9 bases are a match to TRBD1. V was clipped by 2 bases and J by 6 bases; unmatched bases: 6. Germline lookup yields CDR1 SGHNT and CDR2 YYREEE (reference sequence). The length of the CDR3 is 15 residues. CDR3 sequence: CASSFGQGNLNEQFF. As DNA, the CDR3 is TGTGCCAGCAGCTTTGGACAGGGGAATCTCAATGAGCAGTTCTTC. The full variable domain, in which reference TRBV5-4 and TRBJ2-1 provide the parts outside the CDR3, is ETGVTQSPTHLIKTRGQQVTLRCSSQSGHNTVSWYQQALGQGPQFIFQYYREEENGRGNFPPRFSGLQFPNYSSELNVNALELDDSALYLCASSFGQGNLNEQFFGPGTRLTVL.

The chain couples TRBV7-9 to TRBJ2-5; D is uncertain. Germline V CDR1 and CDR2: SEHNR, FQNEAQ (reference sequence). The V and J ends lost 4 bases and 0 bases respectively, with 9 bases between them. This CDR3 has 14 amino acids. As DNA, the CDR3 is TGTGCCAGCAGCTCCGTAGCAGACCAAGAGACCCAGTACTTC. This sequence encodes CASSSVADQETQYF.